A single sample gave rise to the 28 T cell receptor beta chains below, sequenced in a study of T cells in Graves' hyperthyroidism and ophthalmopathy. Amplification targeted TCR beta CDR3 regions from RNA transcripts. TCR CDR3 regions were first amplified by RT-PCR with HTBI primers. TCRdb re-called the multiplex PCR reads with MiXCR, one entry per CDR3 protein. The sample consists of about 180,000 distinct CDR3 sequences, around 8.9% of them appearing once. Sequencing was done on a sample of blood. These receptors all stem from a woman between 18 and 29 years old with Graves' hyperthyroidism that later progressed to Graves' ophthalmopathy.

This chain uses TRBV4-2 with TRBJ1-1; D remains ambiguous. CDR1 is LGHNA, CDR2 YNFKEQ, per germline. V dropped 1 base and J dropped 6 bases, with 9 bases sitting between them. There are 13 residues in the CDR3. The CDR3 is CASSQGSVPEAFF. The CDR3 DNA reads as TGTGCCAGCAGCCAAGGGTCGGTCCCTGAAGCTTTCTTT.

CDR3 in DNA: TGCAGTGCTAGAGATGCCAGCGGGGGGGGAGTCAACACAGATACGCAGTATTTT. It translates to CSARDASGGGVNTDTQYF. This rearrangement joins TRBV20-1 to TRBJ2-3; 10 bases map to TRBD2. V lost 0 bases and J lost 2; bases outside the gene matches: 11. Per the germline V gene, CDR1 is DFQATT and CDR2 is SNEGSKA (reference sequence). This CDR3 is built from 18 residues.

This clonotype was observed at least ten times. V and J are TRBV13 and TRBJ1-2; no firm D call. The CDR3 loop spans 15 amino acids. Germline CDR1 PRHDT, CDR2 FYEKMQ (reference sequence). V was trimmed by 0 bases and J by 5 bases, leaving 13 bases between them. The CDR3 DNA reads TGTGCCAGCAGCTTAGGGATGGAGACTTATTATGGCTACACCTTC. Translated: CASSLGMETYYGYTF.

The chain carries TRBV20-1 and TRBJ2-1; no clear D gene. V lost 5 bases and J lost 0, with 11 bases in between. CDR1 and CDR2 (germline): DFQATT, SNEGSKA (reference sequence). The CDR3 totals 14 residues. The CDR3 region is CSAYDGSSYNEQFF. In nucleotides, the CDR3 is TGCAGTGCTTACGACGGAAGCTCCTACAATGAGCAGTTCTTC.

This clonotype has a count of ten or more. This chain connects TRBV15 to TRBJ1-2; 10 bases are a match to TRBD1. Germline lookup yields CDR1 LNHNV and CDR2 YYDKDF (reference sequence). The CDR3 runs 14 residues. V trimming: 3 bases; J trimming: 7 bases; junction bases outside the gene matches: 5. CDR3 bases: TGTGCCACCAGCAGGCCCCGGACAGGGGGTGGCTACACCTTC. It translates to CATSRPRTGGGYTF.

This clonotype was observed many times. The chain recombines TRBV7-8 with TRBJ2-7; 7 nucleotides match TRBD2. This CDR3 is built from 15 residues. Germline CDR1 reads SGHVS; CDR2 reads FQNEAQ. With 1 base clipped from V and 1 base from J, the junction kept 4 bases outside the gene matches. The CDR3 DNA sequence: TGTGCCAGCAGCTTAGAGGCCGGGAGGTCCTACGAGCAGTACTTC. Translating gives CASSLEAGRSYEQYF.

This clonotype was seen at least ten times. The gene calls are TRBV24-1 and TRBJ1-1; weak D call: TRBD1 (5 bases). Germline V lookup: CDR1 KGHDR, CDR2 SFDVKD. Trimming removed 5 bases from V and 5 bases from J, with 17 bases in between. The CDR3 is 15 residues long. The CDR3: CATSAHGEKGTEAFF. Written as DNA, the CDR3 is TGTGCCACCAGTGCCCACGGGGAAAAGGGGACTGAAGCTTTCTTT.

CDR3 region: CASSFGDGNNSPLHF. The CDR3 nucleotides are TGTGCCAGCAGTTTCGGGGACGGCAATAATTCACCCCTCCACTTT. The chain couples TRBV28 to TRBJ1-6, with TRBD1 as a possible D gene (5 bases). The CDR3 length is 15 residues. V was shortened by 3 bases and J by 5 bases, with 11 bases between the two germline ends. Germline values: CDR1 MDHEN, CDR2 SYDVKM.

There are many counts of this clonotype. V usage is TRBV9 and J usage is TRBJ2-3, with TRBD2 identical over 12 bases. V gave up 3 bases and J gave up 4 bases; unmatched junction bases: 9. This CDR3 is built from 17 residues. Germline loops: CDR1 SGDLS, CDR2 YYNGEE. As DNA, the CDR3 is TGTGCCAGCAGCGCTAGCGGGGGGGCCAGGGTTGCAGATACGCAGTATTTT. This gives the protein CASSASGGARVADTQYF.

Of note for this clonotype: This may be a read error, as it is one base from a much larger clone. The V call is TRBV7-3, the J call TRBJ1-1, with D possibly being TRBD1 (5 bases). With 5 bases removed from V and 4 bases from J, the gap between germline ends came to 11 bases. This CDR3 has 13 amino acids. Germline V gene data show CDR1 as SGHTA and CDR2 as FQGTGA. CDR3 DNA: TGTGCCAGCAGCCCGGGGGTAAGCACTGAAGCTTTCTTT. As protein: CASSPGVSTEAFF.

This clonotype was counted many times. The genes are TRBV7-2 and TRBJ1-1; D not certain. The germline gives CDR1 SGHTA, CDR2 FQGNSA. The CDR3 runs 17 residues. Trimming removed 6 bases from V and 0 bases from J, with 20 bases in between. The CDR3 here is CASSNDAGNQMNTEAFF. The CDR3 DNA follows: TGTGCCAGCAGTAACGACGCGGGGAATCAAATGAACACTGAAGCTTTCTTT.

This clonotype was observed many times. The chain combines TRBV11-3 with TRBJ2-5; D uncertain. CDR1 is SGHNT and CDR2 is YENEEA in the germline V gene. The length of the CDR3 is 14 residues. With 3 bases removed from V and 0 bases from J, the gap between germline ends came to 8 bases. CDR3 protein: CASSFSSDQETQYF. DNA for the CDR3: TGTGCCAGCAGCTTCTCGTCGGACCAAGAGACCCAGTACTTC. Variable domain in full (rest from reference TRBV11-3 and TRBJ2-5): EAGVVQSPRYKIIEKKQPVAFWCNPISGHNTLYWYLQNLGQGPELLIRYENEEAVDDSQLPKDRFSAERLKGVDSTLKIQPAELGDSAVYLCASSFSSDQETQYFGPGTRLLVL.

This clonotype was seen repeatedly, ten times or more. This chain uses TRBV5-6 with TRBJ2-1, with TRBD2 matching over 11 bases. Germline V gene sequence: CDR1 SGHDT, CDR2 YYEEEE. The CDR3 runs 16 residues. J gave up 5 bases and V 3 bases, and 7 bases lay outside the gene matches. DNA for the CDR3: TGTGCCAGCAGCTGGGACATAGCGGGGGGGCACAATGAGCAGTTCTTC. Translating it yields CASSWDIAGGHNEQFF.

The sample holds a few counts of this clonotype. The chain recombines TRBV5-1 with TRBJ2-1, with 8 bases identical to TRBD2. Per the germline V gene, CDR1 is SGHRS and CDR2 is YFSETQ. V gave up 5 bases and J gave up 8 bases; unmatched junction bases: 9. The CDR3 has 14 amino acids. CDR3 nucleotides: TGCGCCAGCAGTCCCGGGACTAGTTACGATGAGCAGTTCTTC. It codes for CASSPGTSYDEQFF.

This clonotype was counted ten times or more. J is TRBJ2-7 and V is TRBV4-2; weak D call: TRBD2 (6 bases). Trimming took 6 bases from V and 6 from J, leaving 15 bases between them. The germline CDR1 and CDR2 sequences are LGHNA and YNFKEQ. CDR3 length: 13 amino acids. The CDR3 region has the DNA TGTGCCAGCAGTTCCTCAGATAGCGGCGAGCAGTACTTC. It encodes CASSSSDSGEQYF.

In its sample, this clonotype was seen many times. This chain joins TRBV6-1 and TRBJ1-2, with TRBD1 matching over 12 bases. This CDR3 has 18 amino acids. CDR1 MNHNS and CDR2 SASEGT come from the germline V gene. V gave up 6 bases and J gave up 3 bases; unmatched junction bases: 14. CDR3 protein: CASSRNRDRGRSDYGYTF. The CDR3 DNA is TGTGCCAGCAGCCGAAATCGGGACAGGGGGCGATCGGACTATGGCTACACCTTC.

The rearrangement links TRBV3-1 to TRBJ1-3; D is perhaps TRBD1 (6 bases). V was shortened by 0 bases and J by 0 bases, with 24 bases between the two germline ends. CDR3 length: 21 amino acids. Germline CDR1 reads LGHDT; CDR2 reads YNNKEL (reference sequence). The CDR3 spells CASSQDKGRGIGLYSGNTIYF. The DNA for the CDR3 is TGTGCCAGCAGCCAAGATAAGGGCAGGGGAATCGGTCTGTACTCTGGAAACACCATATATTTT.

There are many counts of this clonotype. CDR3 sequence reads: CASRRAGNSPLHF. The DNA for the CDR3 is TGTGCCAGCAGGCGAGCCGGGAATTCACCCCTCCACTTT. V gene TRBV25-1 combines with J gene TRBJ1-6, with D unclear. V was shortened by 6 bases and J by 7 bases, with 10 bases between the two germline ends. Germline CDR1 MGHDK, CDR2 SYGVNS. This CDR3 contains 13 residues.

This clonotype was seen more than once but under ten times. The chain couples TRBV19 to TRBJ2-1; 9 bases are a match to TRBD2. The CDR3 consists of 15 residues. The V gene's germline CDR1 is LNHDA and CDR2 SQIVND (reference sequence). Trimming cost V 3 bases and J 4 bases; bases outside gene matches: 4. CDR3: CASSITAGGYNEQFF. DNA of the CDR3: TGTGCCAGTAGTATTACGGCGGGAGGGTACAATGAGCAGTTCTTC.

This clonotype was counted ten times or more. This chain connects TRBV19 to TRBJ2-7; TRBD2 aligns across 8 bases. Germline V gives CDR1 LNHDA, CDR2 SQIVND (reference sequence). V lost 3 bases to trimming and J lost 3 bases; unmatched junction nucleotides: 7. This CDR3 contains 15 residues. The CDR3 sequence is CASSIGHSGVYEQYF. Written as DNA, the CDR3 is TGTGCCAGTAGTATTGGACATAGCGGGGTCTACGAGCAGTACTTC.

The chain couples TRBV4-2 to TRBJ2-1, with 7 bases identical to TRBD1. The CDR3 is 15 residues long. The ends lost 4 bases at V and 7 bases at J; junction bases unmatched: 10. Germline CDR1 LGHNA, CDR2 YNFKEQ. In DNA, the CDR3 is TGTGCCAGCAGCCTATACCGGGACAGCTCAAATGAGCAGTTCTTC. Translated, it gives CASSLYRDSSNEQFF.

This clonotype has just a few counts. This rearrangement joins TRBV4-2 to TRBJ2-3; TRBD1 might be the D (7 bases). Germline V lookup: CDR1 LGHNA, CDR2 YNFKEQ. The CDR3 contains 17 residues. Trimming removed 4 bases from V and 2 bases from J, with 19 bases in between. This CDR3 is CASSPGGGGTATDTQYF. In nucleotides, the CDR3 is TGTGCCAGCAGCCCTGGGGGCGGAGGGACAGCCACAGATACGCAGTATTTT.

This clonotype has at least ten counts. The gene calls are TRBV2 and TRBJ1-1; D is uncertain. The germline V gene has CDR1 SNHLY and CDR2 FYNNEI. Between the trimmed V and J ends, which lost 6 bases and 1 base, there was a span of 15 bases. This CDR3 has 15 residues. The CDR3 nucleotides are TGTGCCAGCAGGAGGGAGTCGAAGCAGAACACTGAAGCTTTCTTT. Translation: CASRRESKQNTEAFF.

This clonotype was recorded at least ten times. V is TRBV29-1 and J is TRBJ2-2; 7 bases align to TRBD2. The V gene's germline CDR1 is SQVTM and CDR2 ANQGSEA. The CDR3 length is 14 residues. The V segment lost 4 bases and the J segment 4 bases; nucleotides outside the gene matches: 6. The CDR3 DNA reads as TGCAGCGTTGTGGGGGGGAGGGGCACCGGGGAGCTGTTTTTT. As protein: CSVVGGRGTGELFF.

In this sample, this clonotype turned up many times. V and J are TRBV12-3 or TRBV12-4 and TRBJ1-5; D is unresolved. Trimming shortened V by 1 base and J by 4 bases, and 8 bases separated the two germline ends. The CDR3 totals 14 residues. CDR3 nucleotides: TGTGCCAGCAGTTTAGGGGATACTAATCAGCCCCAGCATTTT. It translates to CASSLGDTNQPQHF.

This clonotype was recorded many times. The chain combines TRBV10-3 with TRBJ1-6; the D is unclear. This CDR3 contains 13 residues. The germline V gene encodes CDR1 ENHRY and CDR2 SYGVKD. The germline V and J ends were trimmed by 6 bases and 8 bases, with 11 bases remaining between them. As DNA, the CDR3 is TGTGCCATCAGCGACCGGGCATATTCACCCCTCCACTTT. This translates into CAISDRAYSPLHF.

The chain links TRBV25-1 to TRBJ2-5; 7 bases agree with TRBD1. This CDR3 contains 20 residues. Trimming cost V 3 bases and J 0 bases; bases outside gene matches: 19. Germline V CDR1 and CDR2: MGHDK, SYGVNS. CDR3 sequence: CASSDKSSGGQPLNQETQYF. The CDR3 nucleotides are TGTGCCAGCAGTGATAAGTCTTCTGGGGGACAGCCCCTCAACCAAGAGACCCAGTACTTC.

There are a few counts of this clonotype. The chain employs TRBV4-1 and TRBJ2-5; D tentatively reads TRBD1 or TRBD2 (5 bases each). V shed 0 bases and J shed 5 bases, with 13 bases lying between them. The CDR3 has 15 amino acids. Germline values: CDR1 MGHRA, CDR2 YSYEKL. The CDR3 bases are TGCGCCAGCAGCCAAGAAGATTATGGGGGTGAGACCCAGTACTTC. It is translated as CASSQEDYGGETQYF.